This T cell receptor beta chain stems from a study of EBV T-cell therapy then PD-1 blockade in nasopharyngeal carcinoma (dated by TCRdb to the early 2020s). The V end loses 4 bases and the J end loses 4 bases, and a stretch of 11 bases separates them. Counted from cysteine to phenylalanine, this CDR3 has 14 amino acids. CDR3 DNA only is kept here, 42 bases in frame from base 1. In the germline V gene (reference sequence), CDR1 corresponds to LNHDA and CDR2 to SQIVND. Remarks on this clone: The antigen it binds to is not known. Qualities for individual bases were not recorded, and no much larger clone is one base off.

The treatment or condition label, as the study defines it: AdE1-LMPpoly-expanded autologous EBV-specific T-cell therapy followed by anti-PD-1 nivolumab. The Qiagen DNeasy Kit was used to extract genomic DNA from the sorted cells. The immunoSEQ platform was used for deep sequencing of the TCR beta chain. Under the source paper's analysis protocol: Repertoire data analysis was performed with the immunoSEQ Analyzer software. TCRdb took this table from immuneACCESS and kept in-frame rearrangements with V and J called. Such tables lack part of the clones; where checked against another copy, unresolved V genes explain under half of the gap, and the rest is unexplained. Clone size and the V and J calls come from that table; the DNA yielded D and trimming. The sample has 15,000 to 20,000 clones on record, roughly 88% of them singletons. The ten biggest clones cover roughly 27% of the sample.

This TCR was sampled from a man aged 40-49 years with nasopharyngeal carcinoma. The sequencing used CD8+ T cells from blood, collected at day 0 from a patient whose treatment included autologous EBV-specific T cells and nivolumab. The chain is assembled from TRBV19 and TRBJ1-5; the D gene identity is not certain. The DNA is TGTGCCAGTAGTAACACGGACTGGAATCAGCCCCAGCATTTT. Its protein reads: CASSNTDWNQPQHF.